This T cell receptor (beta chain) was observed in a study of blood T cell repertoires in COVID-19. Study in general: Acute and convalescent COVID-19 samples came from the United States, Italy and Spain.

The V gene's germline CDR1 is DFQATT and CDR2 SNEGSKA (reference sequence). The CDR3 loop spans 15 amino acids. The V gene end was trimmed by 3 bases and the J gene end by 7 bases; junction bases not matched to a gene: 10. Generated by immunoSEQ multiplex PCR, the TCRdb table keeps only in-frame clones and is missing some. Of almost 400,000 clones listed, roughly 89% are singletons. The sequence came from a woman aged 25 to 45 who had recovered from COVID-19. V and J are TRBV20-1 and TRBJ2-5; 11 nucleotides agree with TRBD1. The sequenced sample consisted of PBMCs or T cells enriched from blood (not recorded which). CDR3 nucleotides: TGCAGTGCTAGTTCGCGGACAGGGGGCGCCGGGACCCAGTACTTC. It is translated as CSASSRTGGAGTQYF.